The 3 T cell receptor beta chains below were found in one sample sequenced in a study of early T cells in non-severe SARS-CoV-2 infection. TCRdb recomputed calls from the 5' RACE reads with MiXCR, one row per CDR3 protein. The sample consists of some 71,000 distinct CDR3 sequences, approximately 12% of them appearing once. Sequenced input: whole blood. These receptors were obtained from an adult who was a healthcare worker with PCR-confirmed SARS-CoV-2 infection or an uninfected control (not recorded which).

This rearrangement joins TRBV4-1 to TRBJ2-2, with D possibly matching TRBD2 (7 bases). The CDR3 loop spans 18 amino acids. V shed 4 bases and J shed 5 bases, with 23 bases lying between them. Germline V gives CDR1 MGHRA, CDR2 YSYEKL. The CDR3 DNA follows: TGCGCCAGCAGCCCTAGAGGACAGTCCCTGGGGGGGACCGGGGAGCTGTTTTTT. The encoded protein is CASSPRGQSLGGTGELFF.

This clonotype was observed many times. The genes are TRBV2 and TRBJ1-3; no firm D call. Trimming took off 4 bases at V and 7 bases at J, with 11 bases between the two ends. Per the germline V gene, CDR1 is SNHLY and CDR2 is FYNNEI. This CDR3 contains 13 residues. The CDR3, as DNA: TGTGCCAGCAGTGCGGCAGGCGGGAACACCATATATTTT. It yields the protein CASSAAGGNTIYF.

The table lists this clonotype with a few counts. The J gene is TRBJ1-1, the V gene TRBV6-5; D gene ambiguous. CDR1 and CDR2 (germline): MNHEY, SVGAGI. V shed 2 bases and J shed 5 bases, with 9 bases lying between them. This CDR3 comprises 13 residues. The CDR3 DNA is TGTGCCAGCAGTTACGGGTTGTGGACTGAAGCTTTCTTT. Amino acids: CASSYGLWTEAFF.